This record concerns one T cell receptor (beta chain) sequence. The sample comes from a study of blood T cell repertoires in COVID-19. Study-level background: Samples taken during acute and convalescent COVID-19 were collected in the United States, Italy and Spain. PBMCs, B-cell-depleted T cells, or T cells were the source of the cDNA or gDNA that made up the material.

Original processing notes: It was from reference gene primer amplification that nucleated cell counts were estimated. Some clones are missing from TCRdb's copy, which holds only in-frame ones; the method was immunoSEQ multiplex PCR. V, J and clone size derive from that table, while D and trimming were established from the DNA sequence. The sample records some 150,000 clones, 89% being singletons. CDR3 length: 15 amino acids. The germline CDR1 and CDR2 sequences are MRHNA and SNTAGT. With V trimmed by 3 bases and J by 4 bases, 5 bases remained unmatched. Input material: peripheral blood. The sequence was collected from a human donor in a cohort sampled during active COVID-19. This chain uses TRBV6-4 with TRBJ2-1; the match to TRBD2 covers 8 bases. DNA of the CDR3: TGTGCCAGCAGTGATCGGGCGGGGGGATACAATGAGCAGTTCTTC. This encodes CASSDRAGGYNEQFF.